One and the same sample provided the 15 T cell receptor beta chains below, sequenced in a study of CD8 T cells in ankylosing spondylitis. Whole-study findings and limits: A TCR beta motif made of 7 to 9 highly homologous variants seemed typical of ankylosing spondylitis blood.

Their recognized antigens are unknown. MiXCR, run by TCRdb on the 5' RACE reads, gives a single entry per CDR3 protein. This repertoire shows 700,000 or so distinct CDR3 sequences, 15% to 20% found once; its top ten account for 19%. Sequenced: blood, either unsorted or a sorted T cell fraction (not recorded which). These receptors were collected from a male donor with ankylosing spondylitis.

This clonotype has just a few counts. The V gene is TRBV25-1, the J gene TRBJ1-4; unclear D gene. The ends were cut back, 1 base at V and 7 bases at J, with 7 bases in the middle. Germline CDR1 reads MGHDK; CDR2 reads SYGVNS. The CDR3 length is 13 residues. The CDR3 reads CASSESEVEKLFF. In DNA, the CDR3 is TGTGCCAGCAGTGAATCCGAAGTTGAAAAACTGTTTTTT.

The chain links TRBV4-1 to TRBJ1-1; no reliable D call. The CDR3 extends over 15 amino acids. CDR1 and CDR2 (germline): MGHRA, YSYEKL. Trimming removed 0 bases from V and 5 bases from J, with 13 bases in between. The CDR3 nucleotides read TGCGCCAGCAGCCAAGAGGGTTTCGGGGTTACTGAAGCTTTCTTT. This sequence encodes CASSQEGFGVTEAFF.

The rearrangement uses TRBV5-1 and TRBJ2-1, with 9 nucleotides matching TRBD2. The CDR3 runs to 16 residues. Losses at the gene ends were 5 bases for V and 3 bases for J; bases not matched to a gene: 9. Germline CDR1 SGHRS, CDR2 YFSETQ. The CDR3 loop reads CASRPGGLARYNEQFF. The CDR3, as DNA: TGCGCCAGCAGACCGGGGGGACTAGCCCGCTACAATGAGCAGTTCTTC. Filled out from reference TRBV5-1 and TRBJ2-1, the complete variable domain reads KAGVTQTPRYLIKTRGQQVTLSCSPISGHRSVSWYQQTPGQGLQFLFEYFSETQRNKGNFPGRFSGRQFSNSRSEMNVSTLELGDSALYLCASRPGGLARYNEQFFGPGTRLTVL.

This clonotype was recorded at least ten times. The rearrangement joins TRBV24-1 to TRBJ1-1; D unclear. Per germline, CDR1 KGHDR and CDR2 SFDVKD. The CDR3 length is 13 residues. The ends were cut back, 9 bases at V and 5 bases at J, with 15 bases in the middle. CDR3 amino acids: CATQLQSRTEAFF. The CDR3 nucleotides read TGTGCCACCCAGCTACAGAGCCGAACTGAAGCTTTCTTT.

V and J are TRBV11-1 and TRBJ2-3, with 7 bases fitting TRBD1. Germline V lookup: CDR1 SGHAT, CDR2 FQDESV (reference sequence). This CDR3 spans 19 amino acids. V was clipped by 1 base and J by 0 bases; unmatched bases: 13. CDR3 sequence reads: CASSLGGSGTDSSTDTQYF. The CDR3 coding sequence is TGTGCCAGCAGCTTAGGGGGATCCGGGACAGACTCTAGCACAGATACGCAGTATTTT.

In DNA form, the CDR3 reads TGTGCCAGCAGCTTAGTGGACGCAGCCACTGAAGCTTTCTTT. It is translated as CASSLVDAATEAFF. The chain combines TRBV7-9 with TRBJ1-1, with unresolved D. This CDR3 comprises 14 residues. Germline V gene data show CDR1 as SEHNR and CDR2 as FQNEAQ (reference sequence). Trimming took off 1 base at V and 4 bases at J, with 10 bases between the two ends.

This clonotype was seen a few times. This chain connects TRBV3-1 to TRBJ2-1, with D possibly TRBD2 on 5 matching bases. Trimming took off 4 bases at V and 6 bases at J, with 13 bases between the two ends. CDR1 LGHDT and CDR2 YNNKEL come from the germline V gene (reference sequence). The length of the CDR3 is 14 residues. The CDR3 reads CASSPVGSFNEQFF. For the CDR3, the DNA is TGTGCCAGCAGCCCTGTGGGGAGTTTCAATGAGCAGTTCTTC.

This clonotype was picked up a small number of times. The chain employs TRBV6-2 or TRBV6-3 and TRBJ2-2; D is undetermined. CDR3 size: 17 residues. Germline V CDR1 and CDR2: MNHEY, SVGEGT. Trimming pared 5 bases from V and 2 bases from J, leaving 18 bases between. The CDR3 region is CASSGPLVSANTGELFF. The CDR3 DNA is TGTGCCAGCAGTGGTCCCCTTGTTTCCGCTAACACCGGGGAGCTGTTTTTT.

This clonotype turned up a few times. The chain couples TRBV7-2 to TRBJ2-5; 8 positions match TRBD1. The CDR3 has 15 residues. The germline gives CDR1 SGHTA, CDR2 FQGNSA. J lost 2 bases, V lost 3 bases, and 5 bases had no gene match. The CDR3 reads CASSFLQGAQETQYF. The CDR3 DNA follows: TGTGCCAGCAGCTTTTTGCAGGGGGCACAAGAGACCCAGTACTTC.

The chain joins TRBV28 to TRBJ2-3, with TRBD2 identical over 9 bases. CDR3 size: 16 residues. Germline trimming cut 4 bases from V and 4 bases from J; bases unmatched to any gene: 9. Germline assignment: CDR1 MDHEN and CDR2 SYDVKM. CDR3 in DNA: TGTGCCAGCAGTTCCTTCCTAGCGGGATTTGCAGATACGCAGTATTTT. Protein: CASSSFLAGFADTQYF. Using reference TRBV28 and TRBJ2-3 for the parts outside the CDR3, the full variable domain is DVKVTQSSRYLVKRTGEKVFLECVQDMDHENMFWYRQDPGLGLRLIYFSYDVKMKEKGDIPEGYSVSREKKERFSLILESASTNQTSMYLCASSSFLAGFADTQYFGPGTRLTVL.

J is TRBJ1-1 and V is TRBV5-1; tentatively, D is TRBD1 (6 bases). Deletions cut 3 bases from V and 1 base from J, with 10 bases between. CDR3 size: 14 residues. Germline V gives CDR1 SGHRS, CDR2 YFSETQ. DNA of the CDR3: TGCGCCAGCAGCTCAATGACAGGGAACACTGAAGCTTTCTTT. It specifies CASSSMTGNTEAFF.

The J gene is TRBJ2-3, the V gene TRBV20-1; tentative D call: TRBD1 (6 bases). Germline V CDR1 and CDR2: DFQATT, SNEGSKA (reference sequence). This CDR3 has 13 residues. V lost 6 bases to trimming and J lost 1 base, with 11 bases between them. The CDR3 loop is CSASDSRTDTQYF. CDR3 DNA: TGCAGTGCCTCGGACAGCCGCACAGATACGCAGTATTTT.

This chain uses TRBV7-2 with TRBJ2-7, with TRBD2 matching over 8 bases. This CDR3 has 14 residues. Germline V gene sequence: CDR1 SGHTA, CDR2 FQGNSA. Trimming took 5 bases from V and 5 from J; bases not matched to a gene: 8. The CDR3 reads CASSPRREGNEQYF. The CDR3 DNA sequence: TGTGCCAGCAGCCCACGACGGGAGGGGAACGAGCAGTACTTC. The variable domain in full, completed from reference TRBV7-2 and TRBJ2-7, reads GAGVSQSPSNKVTEKGKDVELRCDPISGHTALYWYRQSLGQGLEFLIYFQGNSAPDKSGLPSDRFSAERTGGSVSTLTIQRTQQEDSAVYLCASSPRREGNEQYFGPGTRLTVT.

The V and J genes are TRBV6-5 and TRBJ2-3; tentative D call: TRBD1 (6 bases). CDR3 length equals 15 residues. The V and J ends lost 4 bases and 4 bases respectively, with 15 bases between them. The V gene's germline CDR1 is MNHEY and CDR2 SVGAGI. In DNA form, the CDR3 reads TGTGCCAGCAGTTTTACAGGGTCGGTGTCAGATACGCAGTATTTT. It translates to CASSFTGSVSDTQYF.

This clonotype was seen more than once but under ten times. J is TRBJ2-1 and V is TRBV5-1, with 7 positions matching TRBD2. The CDR3 is 16 amino acids. Germline V CDR1 and CDR2: SGHRS, YFSETQ. Trimming at V came to 0 bases and at J to 4 bases, leaving 7 bases not matched to a gene. CDR3 DNA: TGCGCCAGCAGCTTGGGGTGGACTAGTGAATACAATGAGCAGTTCTTC. The encoded protein is CASSLGWTSEYNEQFF.